This T cell receptor beta chain came from a study of response to subunit inactivated influenza vaccine. The V gene lost 0 bases and the J gene lost 0 bases, with 9 bases spanning the gap. The CDR3 is 15 residues long. The germline gives CDR1 LGHNA, CDR2 YSLEER. From the RT-PCR reads, TCRdb called clonotypes with MiXCR, one entry per CDR3 protein. The data contain 700,000 to 800,000 distinct CDR3 sequences, 15% to 20% of them singletons. This TCR came from a man over 45 who received an inactivated influenza vaccine. This sequence joins TRBV4-3 and TRBJ2-7, with D tentatively TRBD2 (5 bases). The sample was PBMCs from blood, taken more than 4 days after vaccination. CDR3 sequence reads: CASSQDLASSYEQYF. In DNA, the CDR3 is TGCGCCAGCAGCCAAGATCTAGCCTCCTCCTACGAGCAGTACTTC.